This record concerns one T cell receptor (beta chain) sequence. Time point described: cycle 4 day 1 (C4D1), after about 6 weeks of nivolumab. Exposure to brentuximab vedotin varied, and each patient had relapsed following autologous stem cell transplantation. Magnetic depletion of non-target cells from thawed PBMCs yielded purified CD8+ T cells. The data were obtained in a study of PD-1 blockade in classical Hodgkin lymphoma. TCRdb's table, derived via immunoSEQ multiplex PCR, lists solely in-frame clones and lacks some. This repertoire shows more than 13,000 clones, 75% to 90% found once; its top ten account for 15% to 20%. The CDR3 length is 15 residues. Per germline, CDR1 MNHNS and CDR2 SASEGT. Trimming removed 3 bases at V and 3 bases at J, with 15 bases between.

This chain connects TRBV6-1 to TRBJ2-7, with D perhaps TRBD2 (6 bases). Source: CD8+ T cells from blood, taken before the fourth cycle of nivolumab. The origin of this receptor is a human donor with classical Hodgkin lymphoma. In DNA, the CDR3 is TGTGCCAGCAGTGAGGGGCCGGGACTTCACTACGAGCAGTACTTC. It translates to CASSEGPGLHYEQYF.